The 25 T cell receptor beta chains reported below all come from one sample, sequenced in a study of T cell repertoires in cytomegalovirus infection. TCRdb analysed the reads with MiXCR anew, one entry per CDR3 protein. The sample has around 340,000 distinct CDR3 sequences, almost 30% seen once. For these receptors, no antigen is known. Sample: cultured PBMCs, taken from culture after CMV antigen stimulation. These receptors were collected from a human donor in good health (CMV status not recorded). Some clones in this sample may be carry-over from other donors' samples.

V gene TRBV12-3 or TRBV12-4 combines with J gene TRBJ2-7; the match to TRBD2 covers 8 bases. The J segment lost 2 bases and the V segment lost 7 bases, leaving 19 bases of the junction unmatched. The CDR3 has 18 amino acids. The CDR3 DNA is TGTGCCAGCACTGCCTCGCCGGGACTAGTAGGGAGAACCTACGAGCAGTACTTC. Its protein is CASTASPGLVGRTYEQYF.

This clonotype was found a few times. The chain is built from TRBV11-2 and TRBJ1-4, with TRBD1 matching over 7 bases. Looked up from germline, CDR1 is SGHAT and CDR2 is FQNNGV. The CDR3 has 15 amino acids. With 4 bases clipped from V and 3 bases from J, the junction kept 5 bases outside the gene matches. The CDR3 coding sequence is TGTGCCAGCAGCTATGACAGGGCCCCTAATGAAAAACTGTTTTTT. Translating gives CASSYDRAPNEKLFF.

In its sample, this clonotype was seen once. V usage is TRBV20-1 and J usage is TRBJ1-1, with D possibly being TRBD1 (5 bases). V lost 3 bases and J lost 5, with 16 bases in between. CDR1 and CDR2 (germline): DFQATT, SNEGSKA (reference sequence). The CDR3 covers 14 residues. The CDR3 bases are TGCAGTGCTAGTGCCGGGGGAGGATCGACTGAAGCTTTCTTT. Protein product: CSASAGGGSTEAFF.

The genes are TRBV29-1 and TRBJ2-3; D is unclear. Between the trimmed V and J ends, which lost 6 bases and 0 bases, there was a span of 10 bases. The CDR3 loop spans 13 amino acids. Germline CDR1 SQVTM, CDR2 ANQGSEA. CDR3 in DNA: TGCAGCGTCATTCTGGGAAGCACAGATACGCAGTATTTT. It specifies CSVILGSTDTQYF.

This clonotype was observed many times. CDR3 bases: TGTGCCAGCAGCTCCCCCCTCTATGGGGAGAGGGGTACCACTTCCGTACCAAGCACAGATACGCAGTATTTT. This sequence encodes CASSSPLYGERGTTSVPSTDTQYF. The chain uses TRBV7-8 and TRBJ2-3; D is possibly TRBD1 or TRBD2 (5 bases each). The CDR3 is made up of 24 amino acids. V gave up 4 bases and J gave up 0 bases, with 38 bases separating them. Germline values: CDR1 SGHVS, CDR2 FQNEAQ.

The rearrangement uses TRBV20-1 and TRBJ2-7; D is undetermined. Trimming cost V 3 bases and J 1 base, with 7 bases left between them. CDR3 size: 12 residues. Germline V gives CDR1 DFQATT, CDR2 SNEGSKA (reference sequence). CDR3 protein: CSARGRSYEQYF. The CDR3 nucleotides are TGCAGTGCTAGGGGCCGATCCTACGAGCAGTACTTC.

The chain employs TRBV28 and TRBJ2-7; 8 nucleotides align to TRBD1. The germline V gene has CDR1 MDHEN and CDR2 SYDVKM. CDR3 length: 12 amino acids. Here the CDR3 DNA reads TGTGCTACCGGACAGGGTTCCTACGAGCAGTACTTC. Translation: CATGQGSYEQYF.

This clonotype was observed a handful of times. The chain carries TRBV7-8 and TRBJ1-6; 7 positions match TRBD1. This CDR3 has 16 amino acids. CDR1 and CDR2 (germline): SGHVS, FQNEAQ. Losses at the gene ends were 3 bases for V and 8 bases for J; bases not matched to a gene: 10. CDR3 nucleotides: TGTGCCAGCAGCTTCATAGGGGGCATGGTTGATTCACCCCTCCACTTT. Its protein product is CASSFIGGMVDSPLHF.

CDR3 loop: CSARLAGEVGELFF. As DNA, the CDR3 is TGCAGTGCTAGACTAGCGGGGGAGGTCGGGGAGCTGTTTTTT. The chain recombines TRBV20-1 with TRBJ2-2; TRBD2 matches 10 bases. The germline gives CDR1 DFQATT, CDR2 SNEGSKA (reference sequence). The ends lost 2 bases at V and 7 bases at J; junction bases unmatched: 4. There are 14 residues in the CDR3.

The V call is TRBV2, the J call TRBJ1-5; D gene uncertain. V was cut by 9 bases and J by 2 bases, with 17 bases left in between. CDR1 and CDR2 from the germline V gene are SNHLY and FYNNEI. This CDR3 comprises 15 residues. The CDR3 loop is CASCPEEGGNQPQHF. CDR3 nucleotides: TGTGCCAGTTGCCCTGAAGAGGGTGGCAATCAGCCCCAGCATTTT.

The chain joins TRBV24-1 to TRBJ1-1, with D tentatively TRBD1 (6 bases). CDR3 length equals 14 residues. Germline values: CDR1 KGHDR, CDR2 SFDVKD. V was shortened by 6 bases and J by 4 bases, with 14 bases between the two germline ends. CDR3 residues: CATSTGIRGTEAFF. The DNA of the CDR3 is TGTGCCACCAGTACAGGGATTCGCGGCACTGAAGCTTTCTTT.

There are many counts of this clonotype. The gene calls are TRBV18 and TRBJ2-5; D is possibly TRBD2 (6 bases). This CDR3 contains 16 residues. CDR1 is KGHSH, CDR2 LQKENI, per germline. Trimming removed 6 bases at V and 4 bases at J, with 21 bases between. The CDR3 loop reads CASSPSGSGVGETQYF. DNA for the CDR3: TGTGCCAGCTCCCCCTCTGGTAGCGGTGTCGGAGAGACCCAGTACTTC.

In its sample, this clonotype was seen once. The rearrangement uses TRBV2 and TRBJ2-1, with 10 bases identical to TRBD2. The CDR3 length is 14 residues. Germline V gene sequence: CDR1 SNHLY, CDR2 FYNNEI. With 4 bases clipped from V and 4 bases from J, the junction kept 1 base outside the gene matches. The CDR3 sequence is CASSGSGRYNEQFF. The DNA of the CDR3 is TGTGCCAGCAGTGGTAGCGGGAGGTACAATGAGCAGTTCTTC.

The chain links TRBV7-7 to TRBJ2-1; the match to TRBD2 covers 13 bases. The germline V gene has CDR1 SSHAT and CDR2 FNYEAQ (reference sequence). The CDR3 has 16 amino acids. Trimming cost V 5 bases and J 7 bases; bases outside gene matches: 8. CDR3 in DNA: TGTGCCAGCAGCACTACACTAGCGGGGGGGCGAAATGAGCAGTTCTTC. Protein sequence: CASSTTLAGGRNEQFF.

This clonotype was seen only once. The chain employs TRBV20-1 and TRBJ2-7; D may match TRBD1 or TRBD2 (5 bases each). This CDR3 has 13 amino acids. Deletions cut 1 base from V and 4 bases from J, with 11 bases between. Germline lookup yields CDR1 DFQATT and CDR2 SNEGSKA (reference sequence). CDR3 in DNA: TGCAGTGCTAGAGTAGGGGACGTTTACGAGCAGTACTTC. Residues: CSARVGDVYEQYF.

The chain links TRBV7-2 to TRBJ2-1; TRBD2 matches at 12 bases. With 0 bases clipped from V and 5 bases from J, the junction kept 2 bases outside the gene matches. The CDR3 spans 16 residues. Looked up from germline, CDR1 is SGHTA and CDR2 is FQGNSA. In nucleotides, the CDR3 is TGTGCCAGCAGCTTAGCAGGACTAGCGGGGCACAATGAGCAGTTCTTC. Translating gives CASSLAGLAGHNEQFF.

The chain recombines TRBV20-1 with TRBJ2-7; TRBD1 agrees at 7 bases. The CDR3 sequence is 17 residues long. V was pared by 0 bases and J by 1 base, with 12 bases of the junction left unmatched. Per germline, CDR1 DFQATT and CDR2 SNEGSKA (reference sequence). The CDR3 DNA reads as TGCAGTGCTAGAGATCCTGATGAGGGGGCTTTTTCCTACGAGCAGTACTTC. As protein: CSARDPDEGAFSYEQYF.

The CDR3 nucleotides read TGTGCCAGCAAGGGAAACACCGGGGAGCTGTTTTTT. Its translation is CASKGNTGELFF. The chain links TRBV11-3 to TRBJ2-2, with D unresolved. Trimming took 7 bases from V and 2 from J, leaving 5 bases between them. CDR3 length: 12 residues. CDR1 and CDR2 from the germline V gene are SGHNT and YENEEA.

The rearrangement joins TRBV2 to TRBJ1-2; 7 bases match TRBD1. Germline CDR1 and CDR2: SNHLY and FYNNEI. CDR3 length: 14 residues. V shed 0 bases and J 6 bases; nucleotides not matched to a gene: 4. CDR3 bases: TGTGCCAGCAGTGAAGCCGCGACAGGGCATGGCTACACCTTC. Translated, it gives CASSEAATGHGYTF.

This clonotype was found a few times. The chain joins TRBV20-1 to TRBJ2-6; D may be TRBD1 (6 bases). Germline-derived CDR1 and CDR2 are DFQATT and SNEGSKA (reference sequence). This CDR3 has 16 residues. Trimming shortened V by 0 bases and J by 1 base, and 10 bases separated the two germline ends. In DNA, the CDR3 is TGCAGTGCTAGAGATCAGGGGCTTTCTGGGGCCAACGTCCTGACTTTC. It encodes CSARDQGLSGANVLTF.

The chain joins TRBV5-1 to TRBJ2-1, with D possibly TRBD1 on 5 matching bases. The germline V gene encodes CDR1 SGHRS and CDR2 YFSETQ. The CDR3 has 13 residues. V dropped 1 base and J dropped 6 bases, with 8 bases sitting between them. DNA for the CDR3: TGCGCCAGCAGCTTGTCAGGGATCAATGAGCAGTTCTTC. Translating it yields CASSLSGINEQFF.

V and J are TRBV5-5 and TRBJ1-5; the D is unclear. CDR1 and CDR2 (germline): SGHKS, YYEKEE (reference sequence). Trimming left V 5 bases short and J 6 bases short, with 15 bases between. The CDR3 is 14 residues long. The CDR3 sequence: CASRISAGPQPQHF. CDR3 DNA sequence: TGTGCCAGCAGAATTAGCGCAGGCCCTCAGCCCCAGCATTTT.

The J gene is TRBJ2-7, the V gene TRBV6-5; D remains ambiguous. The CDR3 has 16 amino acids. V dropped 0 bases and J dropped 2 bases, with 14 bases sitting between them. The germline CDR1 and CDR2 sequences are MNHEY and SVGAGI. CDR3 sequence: CASSYSRLIRPYEQYF. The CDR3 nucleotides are TGTGCCAGCAGTTACTCGAGGCTTATCCGTCCCTACGAGCAGTACTTC.

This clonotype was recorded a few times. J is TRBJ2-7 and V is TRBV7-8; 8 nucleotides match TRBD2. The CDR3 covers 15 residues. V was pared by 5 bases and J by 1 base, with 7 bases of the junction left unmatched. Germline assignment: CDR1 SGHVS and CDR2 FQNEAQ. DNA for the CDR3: TGTGCCAGCAGCGAAGGACTAGCCCGTTCCTACGAGCAGTACTTC. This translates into CASSEGLARSYEQYF.

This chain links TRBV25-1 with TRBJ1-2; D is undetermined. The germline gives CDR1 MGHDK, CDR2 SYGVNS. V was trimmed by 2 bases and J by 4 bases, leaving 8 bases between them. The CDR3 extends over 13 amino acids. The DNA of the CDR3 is TGTGCCAGCAGTGAAGACCGAGGCTATGGCTACACCTTC. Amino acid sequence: CASSEDRGYGYTF.